These 28 T cell receptor beta chains share one sample of origin, sequenced in a study of T cells in localized non-small cell lung cancer. TCRdb's copy holds only in-frame clones and misses some; the assay was immunoSEQ multiplex PCR. The table has 65,000 to 90,000 clones, over 70% seen once. Sample: PBMCs, taken before any cancer treatment. These receptors originate from a man between 40 and 75 years old with stage II squamous cell lung carcinoma.

This clone was counted a few times. The genes are TRBV6-5 and TRBJ1-5; D is unclear. CDR3 length: 14 residues. CDR1 and CDR2 from the germline V gene are MNHEY and SVGAGI. Trimming shortened V by 4 bases and J by 0 bases, and 7 bases separated the two germline ends. CDR3 nucleotides: TGTGCCAGCAGTTTCACGATTAGCAATCAGCCCCAGCATTTT. It encodes CASSFTISNQPQHF.

This clone was seen once. The chain's CDR3 is CASSSGQGSNEQFF. CDR3 sequence (DNA): TGTGCCAGCAGCTCCGGACAGGGGTCGAATGAGCAGTTCTTC. V is TRBV7-6 and J is TRBJ2-1, with 9 nucleotides matching TRBD1. Germline loops: CDR1 SGHVS, CDR2 FNYEAQ. CDR3 length: 14 amino acids. The V segment lost 4 bases and the J segment 7 bases; nucleotides outside the gene matches: 5. Full variable domain (missing parts from reference TRBV7-6 and TRBJ2-1): GAGVSQSPRYKVTKRGQDVALRCDPISGHVSLYWYRQALGQGPEFLTYFNYEAQQDKSGLPNDRFSAERPEGSISTLTIQRTEQRDSAMYRCASSSGQGSNEQFFGPGTRLTVL.

The chain links TRBV6-1 to TRBJ1-2; no reliable D call. Germline CDR1 reads MNHNS; CDR2 reads SASEGT. CDR3 length equals 11 residues. V shed 4 bases and J shed 7 bases, with 7 bases lying between them. CDR3 nucleotide sequence: TGTGCCAGCAGTGGTACGGCTGGCTACACCTTC. Translation: CASSGTAGYTF.

The table lists this clone with a count of one. J is TRBJ2-3 and V is TRBV4-3; 8 nucleotides agree with TRBD2. Germline lookup yields CDR1 LGHNA and CDR2 YSLEER. Trimming at V came to 0 bases and at J to 5 bases, leaving 7 bases not matched to a gene. CDR3 size: 16 residues. This CDR3 is CASSQDLPGGQDTQYF. The CDR3 coding sequence is TGCGCCAGCAGCCAAGACCTCCCGGGGGGGCAAGATACGCAGTATTTT.

This sequence joins TRBV7-2 and TRBJ1-5; possibly TRBD1 for D (5 bases). Germline loops: CDR1 SGHTA, CDR2 FQGNSA. CDR3 length: 13 amino acids. The V end was cut by 5 bases, the J end by 4 bases, with 9 bases between. Written as DNA, the CDR3 is TGTGCCAGCAGCAATCAGGGAAATCAGCCCCAGCATTTT. Encoded protein: CASSNQGNQPQHF.

The V gene is TRBV7-3, the J gene TRBJ2-1, with D unresolved. V was clipped by 5 bases and J by 4 bases, with 9 bases between them. Germline V gene sequence: CDR1 SGHTA, CDR2 FQGTGA. The CDR3 consists of 13 residues. The CDR3 is CASSPPPYNEQFF. CDR3 nucleotides: TGTGCCAGCAGCCCCCCCCCTTACAATGAGCAGTTCTTC.

The CDR3 nucleotides read TGTGCCTGGAGTGCTCAGGACAGGGGGAACATTCAGTACTTC. It is translated as CAWSAQDRGNIQYF. The chain joins TRBV30 to TRBJ2-4; 10 nucleotides line up with TRBD1. The CDR3 consists of 14 residues. CDR1 and CDR2 (germline): GTSNPN, SVGIG (reference sequence). Trimming at V came to 1 base and at J to 7 bases, leaving 4 bases not matched to a gene.

The chain couples TRBV6-5 to TRBJ2-1, with D possibly TRBD2 on 6 matching bases. The ends were cut back, 8 bases at V and 7 bases at J, with 21 bases in the middle. The CDR3 is 15 residues long. Germline CDR1 is MNHEY and CDR2 is SVGAGI. Here the CDR3 DNA reads TGTGCCAGCGGGACCCACCCGACTAGAGTTAATGAGCAGTTCTTC. Translating gives CASGTHPTRVNEQFF.

The V call is TRBV2, the J call TRBJ2-1, with TRBD2 matching over 10 bases. The germline CDR1 and CDR2 sequences are SNHLY and FYNNEI. Losses at the gene ends were 6 bases for V and 8 bases for J; bases not matched to a gene: 10. The CDR3 loop spans 15 amino acids. The CDR3, as DNA: TGTGCCAGCAGGGGGACTAGCGTCGACTGGGATGAGCAGTTCTTC. The encoded protein is CASRGTSVDWDEQFF.

This clone was seen a handful of times. V and J are TRBV18 and TRBJ1-2, with D unclear. With 2 bases removed from V and 0 bases from J, the gap between germline ends came to 7 bases. The CDR3 spans 14 residues. The germline gives CDR1 KGHSH, CDR2 LQKENI. CDR3 bases: TGTGCCAGCTCACCAGAGAGCCCTAACTATGGCTACACCTTC. Protein: CASSPESPNYGYTF.

The chain is built from TRBV7-8 and TRBJ2-7; the match to TRBD2 covers 7 bases. The CDR3 runs 16 residues. CDR1 SGHVS and CDR2 FQNEAQ come from the germline V gene. The V and J ends lost 5 bases and 3 bases, in that order; junction bases with no gene match: 13. The CDR3 DNA is TGTGCCAGCAGCCCGCGCGCCCGCGGGAGAAACTACGAGCAGTACTTC. Residues: CASSPRARGRNYEQYF.

This chain uses TRBV5-4 with TRBJ1-1, with D perhaps matching TRBD1 (5 bases). Trimming took off 3 bases at V and 1 base at J, with 13 bases between the two ends. CDR3 length: 15 amino acids. Germline V CDR1 and CDR2: SGHNT, YYREEE (reference sequence). The chain's CDR3 is CASSSSGGKNTEAFF. In DNA, the CDR3 is TGTGCCAGCAGCTCCTCGGGGGGAAAGAACACTGAAGCTTTCTTT.

This chain connects TRBV7-4 to TRBJ1-2, with unresolved D. V lost 0 bases, J lost 2 bases, and 4 bases lay in between. Germline V gene lookup returns CDR1 SGHVT and CDR2 SQSDAQ. The CDR3 extends over 13 amino acids. The CDR3 here is CASSLAGNYGYTF. CDR3 bases: TGTGCCAGCAGCTTAGCCGGGAACTATGGCTACACCTTC.

Concerning this clone itself: This may come from a read error, since a much larger clone is one base off. Other DNA sequences in the sample encode the same CDR3. The chain has TRBV5-1 and TRBJ2-2; 8 nucleotides line up with TRBD1. Germline loops: CDR1 SGHRS, CDR2 YFSETQ. The trim removed 2 bases at V and 2 bases at J, leaving 2 bases unmatched. The CDR3 sequence is 15 residues long. The CDR3 coding sequence is TGCGCCAGCAGCTTAGGACAGGGAAACACCGGGGAGCTGTTTTTT. Translation gives CASSLGQGNTGELFF.

The rearrangement uses TRBV23-1 and TRBJ2-3, with D uncertain. TRBV23-1 is labeled an ORF, and its function is uncertain. Deletions cut 1 base from V and 0 bases from J, with 11 bases between. The CDR3 has 16 amino acids. The CDR3 protein is CASSQLTRLSTDTQYF. The CDR3 DNA sequence: TGCGCCAGCAGTCAATTGACTCGACTCAGCACAGATACGCAGTATTTT.

This clone showed up just a few times. The V call is TRBV27, the J call TRBJ2-1; a possible D gene is TRBD2 (6 bases). Trimming shortened V by 6 bases and J by 2 bases, and 14 bases separated the two germline ends. The germline V gene encodes CDR1 MNHEY and CDR2 SMNVEV (reference sequence). The CDR3 sequence is 15 residues long. CDR3 nucleotides: TGTGCCAGCAGCACGGGACTCGGAACCTACAATGAGCAGTTCTTC. This translates into CASSTGLGTYNEQFF.

This clone has only one observation. V gene TRBV19 combines with J gene TRBJ1-1; TRBD1 is a possible D gene (6 bases). This CDR3 comprises 16 residues. The V end lost 4 bases, the J end lost 7 bases, and 22 bases lay between the germline ends. Germline-derived CDR1 and CDR2 are LNHDA and SQIVND (reference sequence). The CDR3 protein is CASSTLRAGEGDEAFF. In nucleotides, the CDR3 is TGTGCCAGTAGTACCCTCCGGGCAGGGGAGGGTGATGAAGCTTTCTTT.

This clone was counted only a few times. This CDR3 reads CAWSATGMNTEAFF. Here the CDR3 DNA reads TGTGCCTGGAGTGCGACAGGGATGAACACTGAAGCTTTCTTT. This rearrangement joins TRBV30 to TRBJ1-1; 7 nucleotides line up with TRBD1. The CDR3 has 14 residues. V lost 1 base and J lost 0; bases outside the gene matches: 2. Germline CDR1 reads GTSNPN; CDR2 reads SVGIG (reference sequence).

This clone was observed a handful of times. The genes are TRBV7-2 and TRBJ1-1, with D possibly TRBD1 on 6 matching bases. Trimming left V 5 bases short and J 3 bases short, with 16 bases between. The CDR3 covers 15 residues. Germline V gives CDR1 SGHTA, CDR2 FQGNSA. This chain's CDR3 is CASSPPGALYTEAFF. CDR3 coding DNA: TGTGCCAGCAGCCCCCCGGGGGCTCTGTACACTGAAGCTTTCTTT.

The CDR3 DNA sequence: TGTGCCAGTCGACTGGGCCCTAGCAATCAGCCCCAGCATTTT. It encodes CASRLGPSNQPQHF. This sequence joins TRBV19 and TRBJ1-5; no firm D call. The CDR3 contains 14 residues. Germline V gene sequence: CDR1 LNHDA, CDR2 SQIVND (reference sequence). Trimming removed 8 bases from V and 0 bases from J, with 11 bases in between.

The chain couples TRBV10-3 to TRBJ2-3; TRBD2 might be the D (6 bases). The CDR3 consists of 12 residues. V was pared by 6 bases and J by 6 bases, with 10 bases between. CDR1 and CDR2 (germline): ENHRY, SYGVKD. The CDR3 protein is CAISPGLDTQYF. For the CDR3, the DNA is TGTGCCATCAGCCCGGGACTTGATACGCAGTATTTT.

V and J are TRBV7-8 and TRBJ2-7, with 7 bases aligning to TRBD2. This CDR3 has 14 amino acids. V lost 3 bases, J lost 4 bases, and 6 bases stayed unmatched. The germline V gene encodes CDR1 SGHVS and CDR2 FQNEAQ. The CDR3 region is CASSFAGRAYEQYF. The CDR3 DNA follows: TGTGCCAGCAGCTTTGCGGGGAGGGCGTACGAGCAGTACTTC.

This chain uses TRBV5-1 with TRBJ2-1; D is undetermined. The ends were cut back, 0 bases at V and 3 bases at J, with 10 bases in the middle. Germline V gene data show CDR1 as SGHRS and CDR2 as YFSETQ. The CDR3 sequence is 15 residues long. The CDR3 nucleotides are TGCGCCAGCAGCTTGGGGCCCGCCGTCTACAATGAGCAGTTCTTC. Amino acid sequence: CASSLGPAVYNEQFF.

The chain uses TRBV11-2 and TRBJ2-3; D remains unclear. The germline V and J ends were trimmed by 2 bases and 8 bases, with 11 bases remaining between them. The CDR3 runs to 13 residues. Germline lookup yields CDR1 SGHAT and CDR2 FQNNGV. Written as DNA, the CDR3 is TGTGCCAGCAGCTTACGGCAGGCCCTTACGCAGTATTTT. It yields the protein CASSLRQALTQYF.

V gene TRBV7-6 combines with J gene TRBJ2-1, with 9 bases aligning to TRBD2. The V gene's germline CDR1 is SGHVS and CDR2 FNYEAQ. V lost 5 bases to trimming and J lost 4 bases; unmatched junction nucleotides: 9. This CDR3 has 16 residues. The CDR3 bases are TGTGCCAGCAGCCTTCTCGGGCTAGCGGGATACAATGAGCAGTTCTTC. Protein: CASSLLGLAGYNEQFF.

This clone has just one count. The rearrangement uses TRBV6-5 and TRBJ2-1; 8 positions match TRBD1. Germline CDR1 is MNHEY and CDR2 is SVGAGI. Trimming at V came to 5 bases and at J to 7 bases, leaving 10 bases not matched to a gene. The CDR3 is 15 residues long. This chain's CDR3 is CASSPRDRGRNEQFF. CDR3 bases: TGTGCCAGCAGTCCCCGAGACAGGGGAAGGAATGAGCAGTTCTTC.

The J gene is TRBJ1-1, the V gene TRBV6-5, with D possibly being TRBD1 (5 bases). V was clipped by 6 bases and J by 1 base, with 12 bases between them. CDR1 is MNHEY, CDR2 SVGAGI, per germline. This CDR3 contains 14 residues. The CDR3 here is CASSRGRQNTEAFF. CDR3 bases: TGTGCCAGCAGCCGGGGACGGCAGAACACTGAAGCTTTCTTT.

This rearrangement joins TRBV28 to TRBJ1-5; 7 bases agree with TRBD1. The germline V gene has CDR1 MDHEN and CDR2 SYDVKM. The CDR3 runs 15 residues. With 6 bases clipped from V and 6 bases from J, the junction kept 11 bases outside the gene matches. The CDR3 DNA follows: TGTGCCAGCAGGGCGACAGGGAAGATTGGTCAGCCCCAGCATTTT. Amino acids: CASRATGKIGQPQHF.